Below, one T cell receptor (beta chain) is given with its context. No antigen is known for it. Per-nucleotide qualities are absent, and no much larger clonotype sits a single base away. Whole blood was collected in K2EDTA tubes by collaborating institutions according to the institutions' own protocols. For TCRbeta analysis, collaborators shipped samples in one of three forms: frozen whole blood, isolated PBMCs, or DNA extracted from either of those sample types. CDR3 length: 14 amino acids, cysteine to phenylalanine. Just the 42-base CDR3 DNA is kept, in frame starting at base 1. Cut back by 2 bases and 7 bases, the V and J ends lie 11 bases apart. The germline V gene (reference sequence) provides CDR1 MNHNY and CDR2 SVGAGI. The sample originates from a study of blood T cell repertoires in COVID-19 (dated by TCRdb to 2020 to 2021). Regarding the research as a whole: Samples from collaborators originated in the United States, Italy and Spain and spanned both the acute and convalescent phases of COVID-19. The material from the prospective study consisted of cDNA or gDNA derived from T cells, B-cell-depleted T cells, or PBMCs. Subjects who had been exposed to COVID-19, were actively infected with it, or had recovered from it provided the deeply sampled blood TCRbeta repertoires that made up the dataset. A freely available public database, intended as a resource for researchers studying the immune response to SARS-CoV-2, is where the repertoires were released. Samples were obtained from the ongoing ImmuneRACE study (first 160 participants) and from approximately 1,200 subjects provided by 6 global collaborators. A de-identified subject ID, COVID-19 status, age in years and sex were almost always included in the sample metadata. Where available, HLA class I and class II types were obtained from metadata supplied by the sample provider rather than from assay-based typing.

TCRbeta CDR3 regions were amplified from genomic DNA by means of the immunoSEQ Assay, a bias-controlled multiplex PCR. In the source study's methods: Nucleated cell counts per sample were estimated from amplification of reference gene primers within the assay. To quantify the absolute abundance of each unique TCRbeta CDR3 rearrangement, sequence reads were collapsed and filtered. For each sample, productive Simpson clonality was calculated by taking the square root of Simpson's diversity index across productive rearrangements. The clones in this table, taken by TCRdb from immuneACCESS, are in-frame only. Not every clone is retained; where verified, under half of the shortfall comes from an unresolved V gene, and the cause of the rest is unknown. The V and J calls and the clone size are those of that table, but D and trimming were determined from the DNA. Across this sample there are 160,000 or so clones, with approximately 82% seen only once. The top ten constitute just over 9.5% of the sample.

General study outcomes and caveats: How much clinical and demographic metadata was included differed by source and by participant, and the metadata was provided uncurated.

The receptor was derived from a woman aged 45-65 years with acute or convalescent COVID-19. The chain joins TRBV6-6 to TRBJ1-4; a tentative D call is TRBD1 (6 bases match). The source material was peripheral blood. The nucleotide sequence is TGTGCCAGCAGTTACGCGACAGGCGGTGAAAAACTGTTTTTT. This yields the protein CASSYATGGEKLFF.